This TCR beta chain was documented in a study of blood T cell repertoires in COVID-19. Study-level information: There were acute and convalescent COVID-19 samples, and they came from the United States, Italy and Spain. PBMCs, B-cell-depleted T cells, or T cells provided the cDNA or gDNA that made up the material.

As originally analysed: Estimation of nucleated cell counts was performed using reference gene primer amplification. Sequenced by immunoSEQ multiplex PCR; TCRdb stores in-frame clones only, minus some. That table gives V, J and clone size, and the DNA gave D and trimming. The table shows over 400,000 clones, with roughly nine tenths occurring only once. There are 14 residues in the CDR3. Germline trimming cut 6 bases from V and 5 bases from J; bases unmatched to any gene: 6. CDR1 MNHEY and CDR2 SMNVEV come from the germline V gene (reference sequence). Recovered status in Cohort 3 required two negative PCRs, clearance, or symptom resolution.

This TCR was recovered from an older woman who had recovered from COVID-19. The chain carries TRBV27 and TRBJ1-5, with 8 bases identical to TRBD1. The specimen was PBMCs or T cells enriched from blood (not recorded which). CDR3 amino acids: CASRTTGAHQPQHF. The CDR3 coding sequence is TGTGCCAGCAGGACGACAGGGGCCCATCAGCCCCAGCATTTT.